This TCR beta chain was documented in a study of identical twins. Notes on the study in general: Out-of-frame TCR alpha sharing in monozygotic twins exceeded recombination model predictions. Alpha sequences that were out-of-frame and twin-shared showed an excess of low generation probability. For cord blood, abundant beta clonotypes had fewer insertions, unlike memory repertoires, which showed none.

This clonotype was picked up a small number of times. The antigen is undetermined. Template switching created a universal primer site, and the cDNA included unique molecular identifiers. One entry per CDR3 protein results from TCRdb running MiXCR on the 5' RACE reads. The data show 1.5 million to 2 million distinct CDR3 sequences, 32% seen once. Trimming left V 4 bases short and J 7 bases short, with 22 bases between. This CDR3 region has 16 residues. CDR1 is MGHRA, CDR2 YSYEKL, per germline. Material: cord blood. This sequence originates from a newborn girl in good health. The J gene is TRBJ1-2, the V gene TRBV4-1; tentative D call: TRBD1 (6 bases). Here the CDR3 DNA reads TGCGCCAGCAGCCCCATAGGACAGAAACTATCTCGTGGCTACACCTTC. Translating it yields CASSPIGQKLSRGYTF.